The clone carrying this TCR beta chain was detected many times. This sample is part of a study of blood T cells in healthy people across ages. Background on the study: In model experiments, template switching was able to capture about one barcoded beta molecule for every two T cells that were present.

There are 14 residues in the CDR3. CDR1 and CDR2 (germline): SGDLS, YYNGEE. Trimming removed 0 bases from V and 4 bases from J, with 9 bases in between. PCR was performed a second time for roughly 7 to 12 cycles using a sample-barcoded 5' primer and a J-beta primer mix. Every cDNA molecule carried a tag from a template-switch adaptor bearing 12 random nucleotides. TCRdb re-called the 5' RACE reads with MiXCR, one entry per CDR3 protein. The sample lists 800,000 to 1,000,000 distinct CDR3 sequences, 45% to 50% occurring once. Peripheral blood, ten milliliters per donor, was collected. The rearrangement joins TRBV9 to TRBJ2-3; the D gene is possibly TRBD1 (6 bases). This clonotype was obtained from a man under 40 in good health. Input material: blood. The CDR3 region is CASSVVGAADTQYF. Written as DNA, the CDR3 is TGTGCCAGCAGCGTAGTGGGGGCGGCAGATACGCAGTATTTT.